The 19 T cell receptor beta chains below were found in one sample sequenced in a study of blood T cells in healthy people across ages. Next came a second PCR, run for roughly 6 to 11 cycles, which used a sample-barcoded 5' primer along with a J-beta primer mix. MiXCR was run by TCRdb on the 5' RACE reads, yielding one entry per CDR3 protein. The sample has more than 650,000 distinct CDR3 sequences, roughly 24% seen once. A further study also used this sample, focusing on T cells of mothers and their children.

The sample comprised blood. These receptors were taken from a boy between 10 and 17 years old in good health.

This clonotype has only a few counts. The genes are TRBV7-2 and TRBJ1-3; 9 nucleotides align to TRBD1. The CDR3 consists of 16 residues. J lost 4 bases, V lost 2 bases, and 6 bases had no gene match. Looked up from germline, CDR1 is SGHTA and CDR2 is FQGNSA. CDR3 sequence (DNA): TGTGCCAGCAGCTTACGGACAGGGACAGGGGGAAACACCATATATTTT. Its protein is CASSLRTGTGGNTIYF.

The chain joins TRBV20-1 to TRBJ2-3, with 7 nucleotides matching TRBD2. Germline trimming cut 0 bases from V and 1 base from J; bases unmatched to any gene: 7. The germline gives CDR1 DFQATT, CDR2 SNEGSKA (reference sequence). The CDR3 has 16 residues. The CDR3 nucleotides read TGCAGTGCTAGAGATCCAGGCGGGGGTGGCACAGATACGCAGTATTTT. This gives the protein CSARDPGGGGTDTQYF.

The rearrangement uses TRBV4-1 and TRBJ2-1, with 7 nucleotides matching TRBD2. The CDR3 contains 16 residues. CDR1 is MGHRA, CDR2 YSYEKL, per germline. Trimming removed 2 bases from V and 7 bases from J; junction bases left unmatched: 11. The CDR3 DNA reads as TGCGCCAGCAGCCAACCCCGCGCAGGGAGGGCGAATGAGCAGTTCTTC. This translates into CASSQPRAGRANEQFF.

This clonotype was counted a few times. V and J are TRBV20-1 and TRBJ2-5, with 8 positions matching TRBD2. V gave up 5 bases and J gave up 5 bases; unmatched junction bases: 16. Per the germline V gene, CDR1 is DFQATT and CDR2 is SNEGSKA (reference sequence). The CDR3 totals 16 residues. The DNA for the CDR3 is TGCAGTGCTGACCTACCCCTTGAGCGGGGGAGGGAGACCCAGTACTTC. It specifies CSADLPLERGRETQYF.

This clonotype was seen ten or more times. This sequence joins TRBV4-1 and TRBJ1-6; no clear D. Germline V lookup: CDR1 MGHRA, CDR2 YSYEKL. The CDR3 contains 15 residues. V was trimmed by 0 bases and J by 2 bases, leaving 5 bases between them. The CDR3 reads CASSQEGTYNSPLHF. In DNA, the CDR3 is TGCGCCAGCAGCCAAGAAGGGACCTATAATTCACCCCTCCACTTT.

The chain has TRBV6-5 and TRBJ2-3; no clear D. The CDR3 is 14 residues long. Trimming took off 2 bases at V and 4 bases at J, with 10 bases between the two ends. The germline gives CDR1 MNHEY, CDR2 SVGAGI. The CDR3 nucleotides read TGTGCCAGCAGTTACAGGGAAGGCGCAGATACGCAGTATTTT. This sequence encodes CASSYREGADTQYF.

The gene calls are TRBV4-1 and TRBJ2-3, with D unresolved. The CDR3 is 13 residues long. The V gene lost 3 bases and the J gene lost 0 bases, with 4 bases spanning the gap. Germline loops: CDR1 MGHRA, CDR2 YSYEKL. CDR3 sequence: CASSHDSTDTQYF. CDR3 DNA sequence: TGCGCCAGCAGCCACGACAGCACAGATACGCAGTATTTT.

The chain couples TRBV15 to TRBJ1-1; 8 positions match TRBD1. This CDR3 has 14 amino acids. From germline, CDR1 is LNHNV and CDR2 YYDKDF (reference sequence). With V trimmed by 1 base and J by 10 bases, 8 bases remained unmatched. CDR3 nucleotides: TGTGCCACCAGCAGAGTTCAGGGGGCCTCTGCAGCTTTCTTT. Translation gives CATSRVQGASAAFF.

On this clonotype itself: A much more abundant neighbour one base away suggests this may be a read error. The chain carries TRBV5-1 and TRBJ1-4; TRBD1 might be the D (6 bases). The germline gives CDR1 SGHRS, CDR2 YFSETQ. The CDR3 covers 15 residues. The CDR3 DNA reads as TGCGCCAGCAGCTCCTCCACAGGGAACGTGGAAAAACTGGTTTTT. Translated, it gives CASSSSTGNVEKLVF.

The rearrangement links TRBV27 to TRBJ2-7; TRBD1 or TRBD2 may be the D gene (5 bases each). Looked up from germline, CDR1 is MNHEY and CDR2 is SMNVEV (reference sequence). The germline V and J ends were trimmed by 0 bases and 3 bases, with 12 bases remaining between them. The CDR3 runs 15 residues. The CDR3 nucleotides read TGTGCCAGCAGTTTATCCTGGGGGATAAACTACGAGCAGTACTTC. Amino acid sequence: CASSLSWGINYEQYF.

The genes are TRBV14 and TRBJ2-1, with D tentatively TRBD1 (5 bases). Germline assignment: CDR1 SGHDN and CDR2 FVKESK. V was trimmed by 2 bases and J by 7 bases, leaving 9 bases between them. The CDR3 is made up of 13 amino acids. CDR3 bases: TGTGCCAGCAGCCAAATAGGGGTAAATGAGCAGTTCTTC. Its translation: CASSQIGVNEQFF.

This chain uses TRBV5-1 with TRBJ1-3; D perhaps matches TRBD1 (6 bases). Germline CDR1 SGHRS, CDR2 YFSETQ. CDR3 size: 14 residues. V was clipped by 5 bases and J by 4 bases, with 13 bases between them. The CDR3 region is CASSSEGVGNTIYF. DNA for the CDR3: TGCGCCAGCAGTTCGGAGGGGGTCGGAAACACCATATATTTT.

This sequence joins TRBV27 and TRBJ1-4, with TRBD1 matching 8 bases. The CDR3 contains 15 residues. J lost 6 bases, V lost 5 bases, and 8 bases had no gene match. CDR1 and CDR2 (germline): MNHEY, SMNVEV (reference sequence). As DNA, the CDR3 is TGTGCCAGCAGTCGTCAACAGGGGGGGGATGAAAAACTGTTTTTT. It encodes CASSRQQGGDEKLFF.

Comments on this clonotype: A much larger clone lies a single base off, so this may be a read error. This chain links TRBV5-5 with TRBJ1-2; tentatively, D is TRBD1 (5 bases). Germline-derived CDR1 and CDR2 are SGHKS and YYEKEE (reference sequence). This CDR3 has 13 amino acids. The CDR3 region is CASSRDGNYGHTF. In DNA, the CDR3 is TGTGCCAGCAGCCGGGACGGTAACTATGGCCACACCTTC.

This chain connects TRBV6-6 to TRBJ2-5; D might be TRBD1 or TRBD2, each matching 5 bases. Trimming pared 2 bases from V and 5 bases from J, leaving 15 bases between. Germline lookup yields CDR1 MNHNY and CDR2 SVGAGI (reference sequence). The CDR3 sequence is 15 residues long. The CDR3 here is CASSYPRDLEETQYF. CDR3 DNA sequence: TGTGCCAGCAGTTACCCCAGGGACCTCGAGGAGACCCAGTACTTC.

CDR3 residues: CAITSAGGPFYNEQFF. CDR3 bases: TGTGCCATCACCTCAGCGGGGGGGCCTTTCTACAATGAGCAGTTCTTC. This sequence joins TRBV10-3 and TRBJ2-1, with 10 nucleotides matching TRBD2. The ends lost 7 bases at V and 3 bases at J; junction bases unmatched: 9. CDR1 and CDR2 from the germline V gene are ENHRY and SYGVKD. CDR3 length: 16 amino acids.

The chain combines TRBV6-5 with TRBJ1-2, with D tentatively TRBD1 (5 bases). Trimming pared 2 bases from V and 4 bases from J, leaving 14 bases between. Germline CDR1 and CDR2: MNHEY and SVGAGI. This CDR3 is built from 15 residues. The CDR3: CASSYTRAVFYGYTF. CDR3 nucleotides: TGTGCCAGCAGTTACACCAGGGCGGTCTTCTATGGCTACACCTTC.

This chain links TRBV5-1 with TRBJ2-2, with D possibly matching TRBD2 (5 bases). The CDR3 spans 14 residues. The germline V gene encodes CDR1 SGHRS and CDR2 YFSETQ. Trimming took 9 bases from V and 1 from J, leaving 13 bases between them. CDR3 loop: CATGVSLNTGELFF. In DNA form, the CDR3 reads TGCGCCACCGGGGTATCTTTGAACACCGGGGAGCTGTTTTTT.

This chain links TRBV20-1 with TRBJ2-1; D possibly corresponds to TRBD1 (6 bases). V was pared by 2 bases and J by 0 bases, with 17 bases between. The V gene's germline CDR1 is DFQATT and CDR2 SNEGSKA (reference sequence). The CDR3 loop spans 17 amino acids. DNA for the CDR3: TGCAGTGCTAGAAGCAGGGGCCCCCATAGCTCCTACAATGAGCAGTTCTTC. Residues: CSARSRGPHSSYNEQFF.